Each of the 23 T cell receptor beta chains below was sequenced from the same sample in a study of T cell clones after liver transplantation. The data were produced by immunoSEQ multiplex PCR, yet TCRdb's version contains in-frame clones alone and is incomplete. The sample consists of about 120,000 clones, 90% of them appearing once. This specimen was CD4+ T cells from blood, taken 12 months after liver transplant. These receptor sequences come from a human patient who received a liver transplant. Some T cells may be graft donor cells.

The J gene is TRBJ2-1, the V gene TRBV5-1; 7 positions agree with TRBD2. CDR1 and CDR2 (germline): SGHRS, YFSETQ. Germline trimming cut 7 bases from V and 0 bases from J; bases unmatched to any gene: 10. CDR3 length: 16 residues. CDR3: CASGKTAGSSYNEQFF. CDR3 sequence (DNA): TGCGCCAGCGGAAAAACAGCGGGAAGCTCCTACAATGAGCAGTTCTTC. Full variable domain (rest looked up from reference TRBV5-1 and TRBJ2-1): KAGVTQTPRYLIKTRGQQVTLSCSPISGHRSVSWYQQTPGQGLQFLFEYFSETQRNKGNFPGRFSGRQFSNSRSEMNVSTLELGDSALYLCASGKTAGSSYNEQFFGPGTRLTVL.

The chain links TRBV12-5 to TRBJ2-1; TRBD2 matches at 12 bases. The germline CDR1 and CDR2 sequences are LGHNT and FRNRAP. The CDR3 is 14 amino acids. V lost 5 bases, J lost 10 bases, and 6 bases stayed unmatched. CDR3 region: CASGTGLAGSEQFF. DNA of the CDR3: TGTGCTAGTGGTACCGGACTAGCGGGAAGCGAGCAGTTCTTC.

The gene calls are TRBV7-6 and TRBJ2-3; 10 bases are shared with TRBD2. The CDR3 loop spans 15 amino acids. The trim removed 4 bases at V and 1 base at J, leaving 2 bases unmatched. Germline V CDR1 and CDR2: SGHVS, FNYEAQ. The CDR3 region has the DNA TGTGCCAGCAGCTCCCTAGCGGGGGGCACAGATACGCAGTATTTT. Protein product: CASSSLAGGTDTQYF.

This clone was counted a single time. The chain has TRBV5-1 and TRBJ1-1, with D unresolved. V was cut by 4 bases and J by 1 base, with 8 bases left in between. The CDR3 spans 13 residues. CDR1 is SGHRS and CDR2 is YFSETQ in the germline V gene. The CDR3 is CASSVQENTEAFF. The CDR3 bases are TGCGCCAGCAGCGTCCAGGAGAACACTGAAGCTTTCTTT. Drawing the rest from reference TRBV5-1 and TRBJ1-1, the complete variable domain is KAGVTQTPRYLIKTRGQQVTLSCSPISGHRSVSWYQQTPGQGLQFLFEYFSETQRNKGNFPGRFSGRQFSNSRSEMNVSTLELGDSALYLCASSVQENTEAFFGQGTRLTVV.

The sample holds one count of this clone. The V call is TRBV5-4, the J call TRBJ2-1, with 13 bases matching TRBD2. This CDR3 has 18 amino acids. Germline trimming cut 4 bases from V and 6 bases from J; bases unmatched to any gene: 13. The germline V gene has CDR1 SGHNT and CDR2 YYREEE (reference sequence). CDR3 in DNA: TGTGCCAGCAGCCGCAGGCTGAGGACTAGCGGGAGTGGCAATGAGCAGTTCTTC. This gives the protein CASSRRLRTSGSGNEQFF. Full variable domain (outside the CDR3, taken from reference TRBV5-4 and TRBJ2-1): ETGVTQSPTHLIKTRGQQVTLRCSSQSGHNTVSWYQQALGQGPQFIFQYYREEENGRGNFPPRFSGLQFPNYSSELNVNALELDDSALYLCASSRRLRTSGSGNEQFFGPGTRLTVL.

This chain links TRBV10-1 with TRBJ2-1, with 11 nucleotides matching TRBD2. The CDR3 totals 15 residues. Trimming at V came to 9 bases and at J to 9 bases, leaving 13 bases not matched to a gene. From germline, CDR1 is WNHNN and CDR2 SYGVQD (reference sequence). The CDR3 region is CAREEVAGGQGEQFF. The CDR3 nucleotides are TGCGCCAGGGAGGAAGTAGCGGGAGGGCAGGGTGAGCAGTTCTTC.

The V call is TRBV27, the J call TRBJ2-1; D is possibly TRBD2 (5 bases). V gave up 4 bases and J gave up 5 bases, with 15 bases separating them. The CDR3 is made up of 15 amino acids. CDR1 is MNHEY and CDR2 is SMNVEV in the germline V gene (reference sequence). The CDR3 loop is CASSSSGLRDNEQFF. CDR3 DNA sequence: TGTGCCAGCAGTTCCTCGGGTTTGAGGGACAATGAGCAGTTCTTC.

This clone was seen once. This chain connects TRBV5-4 to TRBJ2-7; D uncertain. This CDR3 region has 14 residues. Trimming left V 0 bases short and J 1 base short, with 8 bases between. Germline CDR1 is SGHNT and CDR2 is YYREEE (reference sequence). The CDR3 reads CASSLVGKSYEQYF. The CDR3 DNA follows: TGTGCCAGCAGCTTGGTGGGGAAGTCCTACGAGCAGTACTTC.

The chain has TRBV5-1 and TRBJ1-4, with 7 bases fitting TRBD1. The trim removed 3 bases at V and 4 bases at J, leaving 15 bases unmatched. Germline V gene sequence: CDR1 SGHRS, CDR2 YFSETQ. The CDR3 is 18 residues long. The CDR3 loop is CASSWRALSGTVNEKLFF. In nucleotides, the CDR3 is TGCGCCAGCAGCTGGCGAGCGCTTTCCGGGACAGTTAATGAAAAACTGTTTTTT.

The chain uses TRBV11-3 and TRBJ2-3; TRBD2 is a possible D gene (6 bases). CDR1 is SGHNT and CDR2 is YENEEA in the germline V gene. Between the trimmed V and J ends, which lost 3 bases and 3 bases, there was a span of 16 bases. The CDR3 totals 16 residues. CDR3 in DNA: TGTGCCAGCAGCTTCGGGACGGGAGTCGGGACAGATACGCAGTATTTT. It specifies CASSFGTGVGTDTQYF.

The DNA for the CDR3 is TGTGCCAGCAGCTTTTCAGGGTTTGATGGCTACACCTTC. Protein product: CASSFSGFDGYTF. The V call is TRBV7-2, the J call TRBJ1-2; perhaps TRBD1 as D (5 bases). Per germline, CDR1 SGHTA and CDR2 FQGNSA. Trimming stripped 3 bases from V and 6 bases from J, with 11 bases between. This CDR3 contains 13 residues.

The chain links TRBV6-6 to TRBJ2-2, with D perhaps TRBD2 (7 bases). The germline V gene has CDR1 MNHNY and CDR2 SVGAGI (reference sequence). V was shortened by 0 bases and J by 3 bases, with 8 bases between the two germline ends. The CDR3 spans 15 residues. The chain's CDR3 is CASSYSGGHTGELFF. CDR3 sequence (DNA): TGTGCCAGCAGTTACTCGGGGGGGCACACCGGGGAGCTGTTTTTT.

This chain joins TRBV7-6 and TRBJ1-4; a weak D match, TRBD1 (5 bases). The V gene lost 3 bases and the J gene lost 8 bases, with 13 bases spanning the gap. The germline CDR1 and CDR2 sequences are SGHVS and FNYEAQ. The CDR3 has 14 amino acids. CDR3 residues: CASSFGQGAEKLFF. The CDR3 DNA is TGTGCCAGCAGCTTCGGGCAGGGAGCGGAAAAACTGTTTTTT. The whole variable domain, remainder taken from reference TRBV7-6 and TRBJ1-4, is GAGVSQSPRYKVTKRGQDVALRCDPISGHVSLYWYRQALGQGPEFLTYFNYEAQQDKSGLPNDRFSAERPEGSISTLTIQRTEQRDSAMYRCASSFGQGAEKLFFGSGTQLSVL.

The chain carries TRBV6-5 and TRBJ1-2, with D possibly TRBD1 on 5 matching bases. With 4 bases removed from V and 5 bases from J, the gap between germline ends came to 17 bases. The germline V gene has CDR1 MNHEY and CDR2 SVGAGI. This CDR3 is built from 15 residues. CDR3 in DNA: TGTGCCAGCAGTTCCCCAGGGATTGGGGGTTATGGCTACACCTTC. Protein product: CASSSPGIGGYGYTF.

V usage is TRBV11-2 and J usage is TRBJ2-2; D call uncertain. The V end was cut by 5 bases, the J end by 1 base, with 5 bases between. Germline V gives CDR1 SGHAT, CDR2 FQNNGV. The CDR3 covers 13 residues. CDR3 sequence: CASSPRNTGELFF. As DNA, the CDR3 is TGTGCCAGCAGCCCACGGAACACCGGGGAGCTGTTTTTT.

The gene calls are TRBV6-1 and TRBJ2-1; perhaps TRBD2 as D (6 bases). V was trimmed by 0 bases and J by 11 bases, leaving 11 bases between them. The CDR3 is 13 amino acids. Germline V lookup: CDR1 MNHNS, CDR2 SASEGT. The CDR3 here is CASSEARRGKQFF. The CDR3 DNA follows: TGTGCCAGCAGTGAAGCGAGGCGGGGAAAGCAGTTCTTC.

This chain connects TRBV27 to TRBJ1-1, with D possibly matching TRBD1 (5 bases). CDR3 length equals 15 residues. Germline V gives CDR1 MNHEY, CDR2 SMNVEV (reference sequence). Trimming took 3 bases from V and 4 from J, leaving 15 bases between them. The CDR3 spells CASSLAGRMATEAFF. The CDR3 nucleotides read TGTGCCAGCAGTTTGGCAGGGAGGATGGCCACTGAAGCTTTCTTT.

The J gene is TRBJ2-5, the V gene TRBV5-1; 7 bases line up with TRBD1. CDR3 length equals 15 residues. CDR1 SGHRS and CDR2 YFSETQ come from the germline V gene. V lost 7 bases to trimming and J lost 2 bases; unmatched junction nucleotides: 11. In DNA form, the CDR3 reads TGCGCCAGCGCCCCGGGACAGACAAATCAAGAGACCCAGTACTTC. Its protein is CASAPGQTNQETQYF.

This clone occurred once. The chain couples TRBV21-1 to TRBJ1-5; TRBD1 is taken as the D call from the table, unchecked against the DNA. TRBV21-1 is designated a pseudogene. The CDR3 covers 18 residues. The DNA for the CDR3 is TGTGCCAGCAGCTACAGGGGGCCTTGGTGCGTGAGCAATCAGCCCCAGCATTTT. Protein product: CASSYRGPWCVSNQPQHF.

This clone has just one count. The V gene is TRBV27, the J gene TRBJ1-4; D might be TRBD1 (6 bases). Germline values: CDR1 MNHEY, CDR2 SMNVEV (reference sequence). V was shortened by 3 bases and J by 0 bases, with 14 bases between the two germline ends. CDR3 size: 17 residues. CDR3 coding DNA: TGTGCCAGCAGTTTCTCCAGGGGCTATGCAACTAATGAAAAACTGTTTTTT. Translating it yields CASSFSRGYATNEKLFF.

This clone came up a few times. V gene TRBV21-1 combines with J gene TRBJ1-5. TRBV21-1 is assigned pseudogene status. This CDR3 spans 19 amino acids. The CDR3 protein is CASSLERAGLGKSNQPQHF. The CDR3 bases are TGTGCCAGCAGCCTAGAGAGGGCGGGGCTTGGGAAGAGCAATCAGCCCCAGCATTTT.

This clone was seen just once. V and J are TRBV19 and TRBJ1-2, with 10 positions matching TRBD1. The CDR3 is made up of 16 amino acids. Per germline, CDR1 LNHDA and CDR2 SQIVND (reference sequence). Germline trimming cut 5 bases from V and 5 bases from J; bases unmatched to any gene: 11. The CDR3 is CASSLAGGQGMYGYTF. The CDR3 DNA sequence: TGTGCCAGTAGTTTGGCGGGGGGACAGGGGATGTATGGCTACACCTTC.

Only one count was recorded for this clone. This chain connects TRBV27 to TRBJ2-3, with 8 nucleotides matching TRBD2. Germline-derived CDR1 and CDR2 are MNHEY and SMNVEV (reference sequence). V was clipped by 4 bases and J by 0 bases; unmatched bases: 3. The CDR3 extends over 15 amino acids. The CDR3 spells CASSSLAGSTDTQYF. The CDR3 region has the DNA TGTGCCAGCAGTTCCTTAGCGGGGAGCACAGATACGCAGTATTTT.